The T cell receptor (beta chain) described here comes from a study of PD-1 blockade in classical Hodgkin lymphoma. Libraries were prepared by immunoSEQ multiplex PCR; TCRdb keeps only in-frame clonotypes and omits some of them. The repertoire holds over 25,000 clones, with approximately 65% as singletons. As for time point: cycle 4 day 1 (C4D1), after more than five weeks of nivolumab. Relapse after autologous stem cell transplantation occurred in every patient, and brentuximab vedotin exposure varied. Note on this clone: Antigen: not known.

Findings and limits, study-wide: When set against healthy donors, newly diagnosed patients were reported to show lower baseline TCR diversity. Significantly greater TCR diversity emerged by C4D1 in CD4+ cells but not CD8+ cells. Patients with an early start, nivolumab under 1 year after ASCT, were excluded. Baseline diversity in complete responders resembled that of newly diagnosed patients.

This CDR3 region has 13 residues. Germline CDR1 is SGHDN and CDR2 is FVKESK. With 4 bases removed from V and 3 bases from J, the gap between germline ends came to 9 bases. The J gene is TRBJ1-2, the V gene TRBV14; D not resolved. The TCR was taken from a human donor with classical Hodgkin lymphoma. The material was peripheral blood mononuclear cells (PBMCs), obtained before the fourth cycle of nivolumab. The CDR3 nucleotides are TGTGCCAGCAGCCCCGCATTCTACTATGGCTACACCTTC. Residues: CASSPAFYYGYTF.